This T cell receptor beta chain appears in the sequencing data of a study of identical twins. One entry per CDR3 protein, called by TCRdb with MiXCR from the 5' RACE reads. The sample carries 1.5 million to 2 million distinct CDR3 sequences, roughly a third recorded once. Study-wide results and caveats: Insertions were fewer in abundant cord blood beta clonotypes, whereas memory repertoires showed none of this pattern.

This clonotype appeared a single time. The antigen is undetermined. In germline, CDR1 is DFQATT, CDR2 SNEGSKA (reference sequence). With V trimmed by 1 base and J by 1 base, 17 bases remained unmatched. The CDR3 is made up of 21 amino acids. The receptor's source is a newborn girl in good health. The chain carries TRBV20-1 and TRBJ2-1; 12 bases agree with TRBD2. The sequencing input was cord blood. The CDR3 region has the DNA TGCAGTGCTAGAGTCTTCGGGAGGACTAGCGGGATGACTCCTTCCTACAATGAGCAGTTCTTC. Translating gives CSARVFGRTSGMTPSYNEQFF.